This is a list of T cell receptor beta chains from one sample in a study of regulatory T cells in long-lasting Graves disease. TCRdb recomputed calls from the multiplex PCR reads with MiXCR, one row per CDR3 protein. This repertoire shows 350,000 to 500,000 distinct CDR3 sequences, 12% to 15% found once; its top ten account for approximately 15%. The data also belong to a second study, concerning T cells in Graves' hyperthyroidism and ophthalmopathy.

The sample in question was peripheral blood mononuclear cells (PBMCs), obtained at new diagnosis, from a patient treated with antithyroid drugs. Receptors originate from a woman in her fifties or sixties with Graves disease. The CDR3 runs from the conserved cysteine through the conserved F or W. D genes are given only for firm matches. The size of a clone is reported for some rows only, either as once, few or many, or as a class for expanded clones.

v_gene: TRBV28
abundance: many
d_gene: .
j_gene: TRBJ2-7
CDR3nt: TGTGCCAGCAGGGACAAGCCCTACGAGCAGTACTTC
CDR3aa: CASRDKPYEQYF

v_gene: TRBV30
abundance: .
d_gene: TRBD2
j_gene: TRBJ2-2
CDR3nt: TGTGCCTGGAGAGGATGGGCGGGAGGGGACACCGGGGAGCTGTTTTTT
CDR3aa: CAWRGWAGGDTGELFF

v_gene: TRBV28
abundance: many
d_gene: TRBD1
j_gene: TRBJ1-2
CDR3nt: TGTGCCAGCAGTAAGCCGGGACAGGACGGCTCGAATAGGGGCTACACCTTC
CDR3aa: CASSKPGQDGSNRGYTF

v_gene: TRBV20-1
abundance: many
d_gene: TRBD1
j_gene: TRBJ1-1
CDR3nt: TGCAGTGCTATGCCTGGGACAGAGAACACTGAAGCTTTCTTT
CDR3aa: CSAMPGTENTEAFF

v_gene: TRBV2
abundance: many
d_gene: .
j_gene: TRBJ2-5
CDR3nt: TGTGCCAGCAGTATAGCGATCCTAGAGACCCAGTACTTC
CDR3aa: CASSIAILETQYF

v_gene: TRBV11-3
abundance: .
d_gene: .
j_gene: TRBJ1-2
CDR3nt: TGTGCCAGCAGCTCCTCGACAGGAATCTATGGCTACACCTTC
CDR3aa: CASSSSTGIYGYTF

v_gene: TRBV9
abundance: few
d_gene: TRBD2
j_gene: TRBJ2-2
CDR3nt: TGTGCCAGCAGCCCCACGACTAGCGGTATGACGAACACCGGGGAGCTGTTTTTT
CDR3aa: CASSPTTSGMTNTGELFF

v_gene: TRBV13
abundance: .
d_gene: TRBD2
j_gene: TRBJ2-3
CDR3nt: TGTGCCAGCAGCTTAGTGAGCGGGAGGGCCTTGGATACGCAGTATTTT
CDR3aa: CASSLVSGRALDTQYF

v_gene: TRBV3-1
abundance: many
d_gene: .
j_gene: TRBJ1-5
CDR3nt: TGTGCCAGCAGCCAAGTTACAGACAATCAGCCCCAGCATTTT
CDR3aa: CASSQVTDNQPQHF

v_gene: TRBV29-1
abundance: few
d_gene: TRBD2
j_gene: TRBJ2-1
CDR3nt: TGCAGCGCTTGCAAAGCGGGAGTCCCCCAGTTCTTC
CDR3aa: CSACKAGVPQFF

v_gene: TRBV27
abundance: few
d_gene: .
j_gene: TRBJ2-5
CDR3nt: TGTGCCAGCAGTTTAATTGGGCCGGAAGAGACCCAGTACTTC
CDR3aa: CASSLIGPEETQYF

v_gene: TRBV2
abundance: .
d_gene: .
j_gene: TRBJ1-6
CDR3nt: TGTGCCAGCGGGGATTTCTGGGATTCACCCCTCCACTTT
CDR3aa: CASGDFWDSPLHF

v_gene: TRBV6-1
abundance: many
d_gene: .
j_gene: TRBJ2-7
CDR3nt: TGTGCCAGCAGACCGGGACAAGCCTCCTACGAGCAGTACTTC
CDR3aa: CASRPGQASYEQYF

v_gene: TRBV28
abundance: many
d_gene: TRBD2
j_gene: TRBJ2-3
CDR3nt: TGTGCCAGCAGTCCTAGGGGAGTAGCGGGAGACGCAGATACGCAGTATTTT
CDR3aa: CASSPRGVAGDADTQYF

v_gene: TRBV9
abundance: .
d_gene: .
j_gene: TRBJ1-2
CDR3nt: TGTGCCAGCCGGGGGGAAGGCTACACCTTC
CDR3aa: CASRGEGYTF

v_gene: TRBV20-1
abundance: few
d_gene: TRBD2
j_gene: TRBJ2-7
CDR3nt: TGCAGTGCTAGAGATTCGACTAGCGGGGGGTACGAGCAGTACTTC
CDR3aa: CSARDSTSGGYEQYF

v_gene: TRBV20-1
abundance: many
d_gene: TRBD1
j_gene: TRBJ1-1
CDR3nt: TGCAGTGCTAGAGATGAGGACAGGGACATGAACACTGAAGCTTTCTTT
CDR3aa: CSARDEDRDMNTEAFF

v_gene: TRBV28
abundance: many
d_gene: .
j_gene: TRBJ1-2
CDR3nt: TGTGCCAGCAGTTTATGGGGGGTTCTCGGCTATGGCTACACCTTC
CDR3aa: CASSLWGVLGYGYTF

v_gene: TRBV4-1
abundance: .
d_gene: .
j_gene: TRBJ1-1
CDR3nt: TGCGCCAGCAGAAACCGACTGGGTAACACTGAAGCTTTCTTT
CDR3aa: CASRNRLGNTEAFF

v_gene: TRBV28
abundance: few
d_gene: TRBD1
j_gene: TRBJ1-3
CDR3nt: TGTGCCAGCAGCCGGGGACAGTTTTTCTCTGGAAACACCATATATTTT
CDR3aa: CASSRGQFFSGNTIYF

v_gene: TRBV18
abundance: many
d_gene: TRBD2
j_gene: TRBJ2-7
CDR3nt: TGTGCCAGCTCACAGCCGGGACTAGCGGACGAGCAGTACTTC
CDR3aa: CASSQPGLADEQYF

v_gene: TRBV20-1
abundance: .
d_gene: .
j_gene: TRBJ2-1
CDR3nt: TGCAGTGCTAGGCCGCGACAGACTTTGGGGAATGAGCAGTTCTTC
CDR3aa: CSARPRQTLGNEQFF

v_gene: TRBV7-2
abundance: .
d_gene: .
j_gene: TRBJ2-7
CDR3nt: TGTGCCAGCAGCCATCTCCCGTGGGGGACGGTTCCCTACGAGCAGTACTTC
CDR3aa: CASSHLPWGTVPYEQYF

v_gene: TRBV7-3
abundance: many
d_gene: .
j_gene: TRBJ2-2
CDR3nt: TGTGCCAGCAGCTTAACCCGAAACACCGGGGAGCTGTTTTTT
CDR3aa: CASSLTRNTGELFF

v_gene: TRBV2
abundance: .
d_gene: TRBD1
j_gene: TRBJ1-2
CDR3nt: TGTGCCAGCAACCCACAGGGGGTACTAAACTATGGCTACACCTTC
CDR3aa: CASNPQGVLNYGYTF

v_gene: TRBV18
abundance: .
d_gene: .
j_gene: TRBJ1-1
CDR3nt: TGTGCCAGCTCACCATCCAGGGGGAACACTGAAGCTTTCTTT
CDR3aa: CASSPSRGNTEAFF

v_gene: TRBV20-1
abundance: many
d_gene: TRBD2
j_gene: TRBJ2-1
CDR3nt: TGCAGTGCTCCGAGACTAGCGGGAGGGCCCTACAATGAGCAGTTCTTC
CDR3aa: CSAPRLAGGPYNEQFF

v_gene: TRBV20-1
abundance: few
d_gene: TRBD1
j_gene: TRBJ1-1
CDR3nt: TGCAGTGCTCCTTCGACAGGGCGGAACACTGAAGCTTTCTTT
CDR3aa: CSAPSTGRNTEAFF

v_gene: TRBV12-3/TRBV12-4
abundance: many
d_gene: TRBD1
j_gene: TRBJ2-2
CDR3nt: TGTGCCAGCAGCCAACAGGGGCCCGGGGAGCTGTTTTTT
CDR3aa: CASSQQGPGELFF

v_gene: TRBV9
abundance: few
d_gene: TRBD2
j_gene: TRBJ2-2
CDR3nt: TGTGCCAGCAGCCTCCGCCGGGGAGGGGCCAACACCGGGGAGCTGTTTTTT
CDR3aa: CASSLRRGGANTGELFF

v_gene: TRBV9
abundance: .
d_gene: .
j_gene: TRBJ2-2
CDR3nt: TGTGCCAGCAGCGCGACCGGCGCCGCGAACACCGGGGAGCTGTTTTTT
CDR3aa: CASSATGAANTGELFF

v_gene: TRBV6-4
abundance: few
d_gene: .
j_gene: TRBJ1-5
CDR3nt: TGTGCCAGCAGTCCGACGGTGGGAGGTCTCAATCAGCCCCAGCATTTT
CDR3aa: CASSPTVGGLNQPQHF

v_gene: TRBV12-3/TRBV12-4
abundance: many
d_gene: TRBD1
j_gene: TRBJ2-7
CDR3nt: TGTGCCAGCAGGCGGACTCCGGGACAGGACTTCTCGTACGAGCAGTACTTC
CDR3aa: CASRRTPGQDFSYEQYF

v_gene: TRBV2
abundance: many
d_gene: TRBD2
j_gene: TRBJ2-1
CDR3nt: TGTGCCAGCAGTTCTCCGGGACTAGCGGGAGGCAGGACCTACAATGAGCAGTTCTTC
CDR3aa: CASSSPGLAGGRTYNEQFF

v_gene: TRBV5-5
abundance: many
d_gene: .
j_gene: TRBJ2-7
CDR3nt: TGTGCCAGCAGCAAGACAGTTCCGTCCTACGAGCAGTACTTC
CDR3aa: CASSKTVPSYEQYF

v_gene: TRBV20-1
abundance: many
d_gene: TRBD2
j_gene: TRBJ2-3
CDR3nt: TGCAGTGCTAGAGATATCCGGGAGGGCCCCACAGATACGCAGTATTTT
CDR3aa: CSARDIREGPTDTQYF

v_gene: TRBV27
abundance: few
d_gene: .
j_gene: TRBJ2-1
CDR3nt: TGTGCCAGCAGTTTATTGGCTAGCGCCCGCAATGAGCAGTTCTTC
CDR3aa: CASSLLASARNEQFF

v_gene: TRBV20-1
abundance: few
d_gene: .
j_gene: TRBJ1-1
CDR3nt: TGCAGTGCTAGGCTAGTTGGTTGGGCTGAAGCTTCCTTT
CDR3aa: CSARLVGWAEASF

v_gene: TRBV5-1
abundance: few
d_gene: .
j_gene: TRBJ1-4
CDR3nt: TGCGCCAGCAGCTTGAGGGGCCAGGCAGTAGAAAAACTGTTTTTT
CDR3aa: CASSLRGQAVEKLFF

v_gene: TRBV20-1
abundance: many
d_gene: TRBD2
j_gene: TRBJ2-7
CDR3nt: TGCAGTCGCGGGCGAACTCTAGCGGGAGAGGTTCAGGAGCAGTACTTC
CDR3aa: CSRGRTLAGEVQEQYF

v_gene: TRBV28
abundance: many
d_gene: TRBD1
j_gene: TRBJ2-7
CDR3nt: TGTGCCAGCACCCAAGGCCTCGACAGGGTCAACGAGCAGTACTTC
CDR3aa: CASTQGLDRVNEQYF

v_gene: TRBV12-3/TRBV12-4
abundance: many
d_gene: .
j_gene: TRBJ2-7
CDR3nt: TGTGCCAGCACCGCGGGGCGGGGCTACGAGCAGTACTTC
CDR3aa: CASTAGRGYEQYF

v_gene: TRBV20-1
abundance: many
d_gene: .
j_gene: TRBJ2-7
CDR3nt: TGCAGTGCTAGAACAGGGTATGGCGAGCAGTACTTC
CDR3aa: CSARTGYGEQYF

v_gene: TRBV28
abundance: .
d_gene: .
j_gene: TRBJ2-3
CDR3nt: TGTGCCAGCGGTTTGAGGATCACAGATACGCAGTATTTT
CDR3aa: CASGLRITDTQYF

v_gene: TRBV28
abundance: many
d_gene: TRBD2
j_gene: TRBJ2-7
CDR3nt: TGTGCCAGCAGTTTAGAAGGACTAGCTCTTAGCTCCTACGAGCAGTACTTC
CDR3aa: CASSLEGLALSSYEQYF

v_gene: TRBV28
abundance: many
d_gene: TRBD1
j_gene: TRBJ1-1
CDR3nt: TGTGCCAGCAGCTTGAGGGGGCTTGGCACTGAAGCTTTCTTT
CDR3aa: CASSLRGLGTEAFF

v_gene: TRBV20-1
abundance: many
d_gene: TRBD1
j_gene: TRBJ1-5
CDR3nt: TGCAGTGCTAGGGAAGGGGGCGGGCAGCCCCAGCATTTT
CDR3aa: CSAREGGGQPQHF

v_gene: TRBV7-3
abundance: many
d_gene: .
j_gene: TRBJ1-1
CDR3nt: TGTGCCAGCAGCTCACCCCGACCCCAGACAACTGAAGCTTTCTTT
CDR3aa: CASSSPRPQTTEAFF

v_gene: TRBV6-1
abundance: many
d_gene: TRBD2
j_gene: TRBJ2-2
CDR3nt: TGTGCCAGCACGACTAGCGGGAAACACACCGGGGAGCTGTTTTTT
CDR3aa: CASTTSGKHTGELFF

v_gene: TRBV7-2
abundance: many
d_gene: .
j_gene: TRBJ1-5
CDR3nt: TGTGCCAGCAGCTTAGGGGCTGGAGTTGGTCAGCCCCAGCATTTT
CDR3aa: CASSLGAGVGQPQHF

v_gene: TRBV27
abundance: few
d_gene: .
j_gene: TRBJ2-2
CDR3nt: TGTGCCAGCAGTCTGAGACGACACCTCTCCACCGGGGAGCTGTTTTTT
CDR3aa: CASSLRRHLSTGELFF

v_gene: TRBV5-1
abundance: few
d_gene: .
j_gene: TRBJ2-2
CDR3nt: TGCGCCAGCAGCTATACCCCCACCGGGGAGCTGTTTTTT
CDR3aa: CASSYTPTGELFF

v_gene: TRBV19
abundance: .
d_gene: .
j_gene: TRBJ2-2
CDR3nt: TGTGCCAGTAGTATAGTTGGACGAAACACCGGGGAGCTGTTTTTT
CDR3aa: CASSIVGRNTGELFF

v_gene: TRBV6-5
abundance: many
d_gene: TRBD2
j_gene: TRBJ2-7
CDR3nt: TGTGCCAGCAGTTACTCGCCTAGCGGGAGGTACGAGCAGTACTTC
CDR3aa: CASSYSPSGRYEQYF

v_gene: TRBV15
abundance: .
d_gene: .
j_gene: TRBJ2-5
CDR3nt: TGTGCCACCAGCAGAGATGTTGGGGGGAGGGAGACCCAGTACTTC
CDR3aa: CATSRDVGGRETQYF

v_gene: TRBV2
abundance: few
d_gene: .
j_gene: TRBJ2-1
CDR3nt: TGTGCCAGCCGAGTGGGGGGTGAGCAGTTCTTC
CDR3aa: CASRVGGEQFF

v_gene: TRBV25-1
abundance: .
d_gene: .
j_gene: TRBJ2-1
CDR3nt: TGTGCCAGCAGTGAATGGGGCGGAACTAACAATGAGCAGTTCTTC
CDR3aa: CASSEWGGTNNEQFF

v_gene: TRBV7-6
abundance: .
d_gene: TRBD2
j_gene: TRBJ2-3
CDR3nt: TGTGCCGGCAGCCGGGGACTAGCGGTTGATACGCAGTATTTT
CDR3aa: CAGSRGLAVDTQYF

v_gene: TRBV29-1
abundance: many
d_gene: TRBD2
j_gene: TRBJ2-3
CDR3nt: TGCAGCGTTGGGACTAGCGGGAGGACAGATACGCAGTATTTT
CDR3aa: CSVGTSGRTDTQYF